This TCR beta chain was captured by sequencing in a study of cytotoxic CD8 clonotypes in ibrutinib-treated CLL. The study's findings and limits: At the start, clonality exceeded age-matched healthy donors and followed circulating CD8+ T-cell counts.

The CDR3 spans 15 residues. Germline V gives CDR1 SGHAT, CDR2 FQNNGV. J gave up 4 bases and V 4 bases, and 4 bases lay outside the gene matches. Comment on this clone: Its matching antigen is unknown.

Target depth was 1 in 200,000 to 1 in 1 million T cells, about 10x per clonotype. Data came from immunoSEQ multiplex PCR; TCRdb stores just in-frame clones and leaves some out. Of roughly 200,000 clones in the sample, 60% to 80% are singletons; the top ten hold 11%. This TCR came from a human donor with chronic lymphocytic leukemia. The chain couples TRBV11-2 to TRBJ1-2, with 12 bases aligning to TRBD1. The sample consisted of PBMCs, taken after 12 months of ibrutinib treatment. CDR3 coding DNA: TGTGCCAGCAGCTCAGCGGGACAGGGGGCCTATGGCTACACCTTC. Amino acid sequence: CASSSAGQGAYGYTF.